Sequencing of this T cell receptor beta chain was carried out in a study of Ad26.COV2.S vaccination and SARS-CoV-2 variants. Overall study findings and caveats: Vaccine recipients surpassed placebo recipients in spike-specific TCR breadth. Reportedly, after vaccination the spike-specific CD8+ and CD4+ T cell responses displayed substantial breadth. Comparability of non-spike TCR breadth was observed across vaccine and placebo recipients.

This clone has only one observation. Its specificity is unknown. The CDR3 totals 14 residues. Unmatched junction bases numbered 8, after V lost 4 bases and J lost 4 bases. Per the germline V gene, CDR1 is SGHNT and CDR2 is YYREEE (reference sequence). Libraries were prepared by immunoSEQ multiplex PCR; TCRdb keeps only in-frame clonotypes and omits some of them. Among tens of thousands of clones listed, around 82% were seen once. This specimen consisted of peripheral blood, obtained after recovery from COVID-19. This TCR was sampled from a human donor who had recovered from COVID-19. The chain joins TRBV5-4 to TRBJ2-7, with 7 bases aligning to TRBD2. CDR3 loop: CASSPGRGRYEQYF. DNA for the CDR3: TGTGCCAGCAGCCCGGGGAGGGGTCGGTACGAGCAGTACTTC. Full variable domain (remainder filled in from reference TRBV5-4 and TRBJ2-7): ETGVTQSPTHLIKTRGQQVTLRCSSQSGHNTVSWYQQALGQGPQFIFQYYREEENGRGNFPPRFSGLQFPNYSSELNVNALELDDSALYLCASSPGRGRYEQYFGPGTRLTVT.